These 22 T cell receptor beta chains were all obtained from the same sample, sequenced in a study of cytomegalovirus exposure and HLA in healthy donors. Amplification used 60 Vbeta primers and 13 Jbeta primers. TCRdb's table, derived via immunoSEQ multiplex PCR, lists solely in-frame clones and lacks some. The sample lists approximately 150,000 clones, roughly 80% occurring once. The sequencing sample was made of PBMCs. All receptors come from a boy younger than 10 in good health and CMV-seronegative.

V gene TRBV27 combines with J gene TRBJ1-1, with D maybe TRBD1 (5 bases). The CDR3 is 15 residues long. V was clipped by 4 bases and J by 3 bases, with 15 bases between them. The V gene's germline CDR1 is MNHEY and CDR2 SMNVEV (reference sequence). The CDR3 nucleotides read TGTGCCAGCAGTTCCCCTCCCTCCAGGGACACTGAAGCTTTCTTT. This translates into CASSSPPSRDTEAFF.

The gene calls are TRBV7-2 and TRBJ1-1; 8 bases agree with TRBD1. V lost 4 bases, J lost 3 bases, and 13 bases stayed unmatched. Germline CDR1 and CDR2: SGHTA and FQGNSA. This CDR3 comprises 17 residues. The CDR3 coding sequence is TGTGCCAGCAGCTCCGGACGGCGGCAGGGGGCTCACACTGAAGCTTTCTTT. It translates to CASSSGRRQGAHTEAFF.

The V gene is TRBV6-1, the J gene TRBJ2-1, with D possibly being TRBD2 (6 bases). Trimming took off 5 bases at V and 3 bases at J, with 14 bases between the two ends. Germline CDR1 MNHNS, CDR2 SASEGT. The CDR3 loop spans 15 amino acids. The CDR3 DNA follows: TGTGCCAGCAGTCGGGATTGGGGGGACTACAATGAGCAGTTCTTC. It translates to CASSRDWGDYNEQFF.

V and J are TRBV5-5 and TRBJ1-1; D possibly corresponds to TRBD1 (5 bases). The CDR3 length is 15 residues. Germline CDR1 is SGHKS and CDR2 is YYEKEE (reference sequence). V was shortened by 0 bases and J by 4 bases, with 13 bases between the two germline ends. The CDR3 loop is CASSLDGRVSTEAFF. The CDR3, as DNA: TGTGCCAGCAGCTTGGATGGCAGGGTGAGCACTGAAGCTTTCTTT.

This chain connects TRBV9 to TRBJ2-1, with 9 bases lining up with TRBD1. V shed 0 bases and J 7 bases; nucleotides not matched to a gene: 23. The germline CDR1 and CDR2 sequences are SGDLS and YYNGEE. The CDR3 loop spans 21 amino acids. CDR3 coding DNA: TGTGCCAGCAGCGTAGACGGGACAGGGACGACGCGGGAGATCATTAGGAATGAGCAGTTCTTC. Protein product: CASSVDGTGTTREIIRNEQFF. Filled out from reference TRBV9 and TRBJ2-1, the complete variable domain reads DSGVTQTPKHLITATGQRVTLRCSPRSGDLSVYWYQQSLDQGLQFLIQYYNGEERAKGNILERFSAQQFPDLHSELNLSSLELGDSALYFCASSVDGTGTTREIIRNEQFFGPGTRLTVL.

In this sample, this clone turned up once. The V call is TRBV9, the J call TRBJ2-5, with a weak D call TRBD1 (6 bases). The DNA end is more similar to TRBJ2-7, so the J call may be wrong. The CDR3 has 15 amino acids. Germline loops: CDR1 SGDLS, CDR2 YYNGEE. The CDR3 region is CASSPLDRSSYEQYF. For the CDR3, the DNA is TGTGCCAGCAGCCCTCTAGACAGGAGCTCCTACGAGCAGTACTTC.

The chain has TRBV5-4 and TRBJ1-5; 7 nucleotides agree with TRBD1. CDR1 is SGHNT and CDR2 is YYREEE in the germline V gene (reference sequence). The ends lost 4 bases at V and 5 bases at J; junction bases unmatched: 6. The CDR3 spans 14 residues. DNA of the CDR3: TGTGCCAGCAGCGAACAGGGGCGGGATCAGCCCCAGCATTTT. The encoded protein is CASSEQGRDQPQHF.

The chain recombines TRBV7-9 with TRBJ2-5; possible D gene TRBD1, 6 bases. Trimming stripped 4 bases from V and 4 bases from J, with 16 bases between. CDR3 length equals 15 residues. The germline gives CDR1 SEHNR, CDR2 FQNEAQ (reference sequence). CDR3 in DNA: TGTGCCAGCAGCTCATCCCTCAGGGGCTCAGAGACCCAGTACTTC. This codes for CASSSSLRGSETQYF.

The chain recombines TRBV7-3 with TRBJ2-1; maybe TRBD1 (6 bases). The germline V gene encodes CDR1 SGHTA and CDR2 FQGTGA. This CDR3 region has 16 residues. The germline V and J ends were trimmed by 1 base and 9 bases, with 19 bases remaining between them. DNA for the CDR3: TGTGCCAGCAGCTTAAGTGGCACAGGGAGTTTCAGTGAGCAGTTCTTC. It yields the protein CASSLSGTGSFSEQFF.

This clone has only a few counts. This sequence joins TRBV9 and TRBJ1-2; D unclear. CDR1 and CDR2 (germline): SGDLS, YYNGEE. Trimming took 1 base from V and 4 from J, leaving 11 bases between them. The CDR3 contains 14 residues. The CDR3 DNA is TGTGCCAGCAGCGTACAGGCAAGCGGCTATGGCTACACCTTC. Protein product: CASSVQASGYGYTF.

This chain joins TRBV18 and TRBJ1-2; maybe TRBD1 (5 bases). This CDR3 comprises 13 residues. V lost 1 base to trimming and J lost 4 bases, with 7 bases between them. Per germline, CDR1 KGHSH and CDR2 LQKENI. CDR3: CASSPQGCYGYTF. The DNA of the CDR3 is TGTGCCAGCTCACCACAGGGGTGCTATGGCTACACCTTC.

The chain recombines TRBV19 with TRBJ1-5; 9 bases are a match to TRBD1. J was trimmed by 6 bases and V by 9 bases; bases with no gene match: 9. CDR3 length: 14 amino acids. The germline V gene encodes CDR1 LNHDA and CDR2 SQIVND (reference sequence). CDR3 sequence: CASQQGAVVQPQHF. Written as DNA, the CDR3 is TGTGCCAGCCAACAGGGGGCCGTAGTTCAGCCCCAGCATTTT.

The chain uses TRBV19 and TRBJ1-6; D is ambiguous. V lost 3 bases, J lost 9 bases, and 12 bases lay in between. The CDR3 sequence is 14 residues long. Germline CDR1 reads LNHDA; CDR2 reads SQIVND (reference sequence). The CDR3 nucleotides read TGTGCCAGTAGTATTGCGGATAGAGGTTCACCCCTCCACTTT. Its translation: CASSIADRGSPLHF.

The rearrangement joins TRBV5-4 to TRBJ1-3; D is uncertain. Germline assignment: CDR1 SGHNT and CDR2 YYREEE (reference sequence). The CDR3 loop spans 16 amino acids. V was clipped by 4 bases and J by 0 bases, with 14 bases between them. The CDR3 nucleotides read TGTGCCAGCAGCCAAAAGCGGGCCGGCTCTGGAAACACCATATATTTT. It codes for CASSQKRAGSGNTIYF.

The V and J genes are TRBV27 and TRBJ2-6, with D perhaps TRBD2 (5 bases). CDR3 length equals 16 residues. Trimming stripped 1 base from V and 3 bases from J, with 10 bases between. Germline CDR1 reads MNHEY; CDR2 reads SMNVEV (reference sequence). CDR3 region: CASSLWPGNGANVLTF. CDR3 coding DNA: TGTGCCAGCAGTTTATGGCCGGGAAATGGGGCCAACGTCCTGACTTTC.

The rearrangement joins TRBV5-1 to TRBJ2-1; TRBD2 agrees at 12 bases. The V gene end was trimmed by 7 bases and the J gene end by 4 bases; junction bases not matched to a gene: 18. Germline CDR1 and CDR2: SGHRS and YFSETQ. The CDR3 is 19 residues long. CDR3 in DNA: TGCGCCAGCGGCTCAGGACTAGCGGGGAGGACGGGCCCATACAATGAGCAGTTCTTC. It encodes CASGSGLAGRTGPYNEQFF.

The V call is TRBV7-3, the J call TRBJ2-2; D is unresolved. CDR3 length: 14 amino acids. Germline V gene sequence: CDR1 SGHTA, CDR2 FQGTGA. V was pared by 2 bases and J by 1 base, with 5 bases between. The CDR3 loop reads CASSLLKNTGELFF. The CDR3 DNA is TGTGCCAGCAGCTTACTTAAGAACACCGGGGAGCTGTTTTTT.

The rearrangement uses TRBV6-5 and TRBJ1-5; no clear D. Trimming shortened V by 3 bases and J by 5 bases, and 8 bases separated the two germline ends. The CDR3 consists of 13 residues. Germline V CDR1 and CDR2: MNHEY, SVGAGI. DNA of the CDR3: TGTGCCAGCAGTTATAACGAGCATCAGCCCCAGCATTTT. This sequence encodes CASSYNEHQPQHF.

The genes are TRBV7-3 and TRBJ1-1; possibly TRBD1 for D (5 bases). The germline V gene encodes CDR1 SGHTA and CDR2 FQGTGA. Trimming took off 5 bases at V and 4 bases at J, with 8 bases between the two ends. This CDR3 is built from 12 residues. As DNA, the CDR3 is TGTGCCAGCAGCCCCGGGGGCACTGAAGCTTTCTTT. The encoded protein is CASSPGGTEAFF.

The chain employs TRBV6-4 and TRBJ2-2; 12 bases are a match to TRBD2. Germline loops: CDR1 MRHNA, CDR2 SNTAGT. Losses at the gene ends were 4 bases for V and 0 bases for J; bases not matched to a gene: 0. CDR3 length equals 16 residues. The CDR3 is CASSGLAGANTGELFF. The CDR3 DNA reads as TGTGCCAGCAGTGGACTAGCGGGAGCGAACACCGGGGAGCTGTTTTTT.

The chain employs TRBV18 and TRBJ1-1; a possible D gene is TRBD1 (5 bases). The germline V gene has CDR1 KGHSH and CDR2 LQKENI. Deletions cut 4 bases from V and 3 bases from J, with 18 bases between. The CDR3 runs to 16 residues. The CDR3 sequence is CASSQLPGGSDTEAFF. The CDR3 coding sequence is TGTGCCAGCTCACAACTACCCGGGGGGTCTGACACTGAAGCTTTCTTT.

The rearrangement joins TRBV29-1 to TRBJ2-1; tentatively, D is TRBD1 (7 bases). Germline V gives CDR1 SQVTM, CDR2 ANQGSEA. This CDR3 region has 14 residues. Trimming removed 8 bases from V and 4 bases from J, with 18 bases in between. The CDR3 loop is CSLLGGQKYNEQFF. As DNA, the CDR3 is TGCAGCCTCCTGGGGGGACAGAAGTACAATGAGCAGTTCTTC.